Each of the 31 T cell receptor beta chains below was sequenced from the same sample in a study of vaccination effects on CD4 cells after COVID-19. Generated by immunoSEQ multiplex PCR, the TCRdb table keeps only in-frame clones and is missing some. The table shows approximately 78,000 clones, with approximately 80% occurring only once. No antigen is known for these receptors. After expansion with viral peptide pools in the ViraFEST assay, antigen-specific CD4+ T cells were sequenced. Subsequent to a culture period of more than 8 days, CD4+ T cells were isolated. All participants had two doses of either the BNT162b2 or mRNA-1273 vaccine. The sample in question was CD4+ T cells from PBMCs cultured with HCoV-229E spike peptides, obtained after COVID-19 vaccination. The source of these receptors is a human donor who received a COVID-19 vaccine.

The chain links TRBV19 to TRBJ2-1; 7 bases line up with TRBD1. Germline CDR1 LNHDA, CDR2 SQIVND (reference sequence). The V gene end was trimmed by 5 bases and the J gene end by 5 bases; junction bases not matched to a gene: 9. The CDR3 has 15 amino acids. The CDR3 region has the DNA TGTGCCAGTAGTCCTCGACCCGACAGGGACAATGAGCAGTTCTTC. Protein sequence: CASSPRPDRDNEQFF.

The rearrangement links TRBV6-1 to TRBJ2-7; no definite D call. The CDR3 contains 14 residues. V was shortened by 1 base and J by 4 bases, with 11 bases between the two germline ends. Germline CDR1 reads MNHNS; CDR2 reads SASEGT. The CDR3 is CASSEGGTLYEQYV. The CDR3, as DNA: TGTGCCAGCAGTGAAGGGGGAACCTTGTACGAGCAGTACGTC.

The chain joins TRBV30 to TRBJ1-1; no reliable D call. The CDR3 has 15 residues. V lost 2 bases, J lost 0 bases, and 13 bases lay in between. Germline CDR1 is GTSNPN and CDR2 is SVGIG (reference sequence). The CDR3 here is CAWSPKGSMNTEAFF. Written as DNA, the CDR3 is TGTGCCTGGAGTCCCAAGGGTTCGATGAACACTGAAGCTTTCTTT.

The table lists this clone with a few counts. The chain joins TRBV2 to TRBJ1-1; D uncertain. Germline V gene data show CDR1 as SNHLY and CDR2 as FYNNEI. This CDR3 comprises 12 residues. Trimming removed 3 bases at V and 10 bases at J, with 12 bases between. CDR3 residues: CASSEQKLGAFF. The CDR3 DNA is TGTGCCAGCAGTGAGCAGAAGCTTGGAGCTTTCTTT. The variable domain in full, with the rest retrieved from reference TRBV2 and TRBJ1-1, is EPEVTQTPSHQVTQMGQEVILRCVPISNHLYFYWYRQILGQKVEFLVSFYNNEISEKSEIFDDQFSVERPDGSNFTLKIRSTKLEDSAMYFCASSEQKLGAFFGQGTRLTVV.

Only one count was recorded for this clone. This chain uses TRBV30 with TRBJ1-2; weak D call: TRBD1 (5 bases). Trimming left V 8 bases short and J 9 bases short, with 19 bases between. CDR1 and CDR2 (germline): GTSNPN, SVGIG (reference sequence). The CDR3 consists of 12 residues. In DNA, the CDR3 is TGTGCCGCCCATCACCGGGGGATAAGCTACACCTTC. This translates into CAAHHRGISYTF.

This rearrangement joins TRBV10-3 to TRBJ1-1; D is undetermined. This CDR3 comprises 13 residues. Germline-derived CDR1 and CDR2 are ENHRY and SYGVKD. The ends were cut back, 2 bases at V and 2 bases at J, with 6 bases in the middle. CDR3 bases: TGTGCCATCAGTGAGGGAGTCAACACTGAAGCTTTCTTT. Translated: CAISEGVNTEAFF.

The chain employs TRBV18 and TRBJ1-4; D is unresolved. There are 12 residues in the CDR3. The germline V gene has CDR1 KGHSH and CDR2 LQKENI. Trimming cost V 2 bases and J 8 bases, with 6 bases left between them. CDR3: CASSPSQEKLFF. CDR3 nucleotides: TGTGCCAGCTCACCATCACAAGAAAAACTGTTTTTT.

The J gene is TRBJ1-2, the V gene TRBV2; TRBD1 matches at 12 bases. This CDR3 has 18 amino acids. The trim removed 4 bases at V and 8 bases at J, leaving 17 bases unmatched. Germline CDR1 reads SNHLY; CDR2 reads FYNNEI. This CDR3 is CASSAHVGTGGVPSGYTF. The DNA for the CDR3 is TGTGCCAGCAGTGCCCACGTCGGGACAGGGGGCGTTCCAAGCGGCTACACCTTC.

V usage is TRBV18 and J usage is TRBJ2-6; D may be TRBD2 (5 bases). This CDR3 contains 19 residues. Germline V gene lookup returns CDR1 KGHSH and CDR2 LQKENI. Trimming took 3 bases from V and 0 from J, leaving 18 bases between them. CDR3 sequence reads: CASSPQRALAPSGANVLTF. The CDR3 region has the DNA TGTGCCAGCTCACCGCAGAGAGCCCTAGCCCCCTCTGGGGCCAACGTCCTGACTTTC.

V usage is TRBV18 and J usage is TRBJ2-5, with a possible D match to TRBD1 (5 bases). In germline, CDR1 is KGHSH, CDR2 LQKENI. V was cut by 3 bases and J by 0 bases, with 14 bases left in between. The CDR3 loop spans 16 amino acids. The CDR3 DNA follows: TGTGCCAGCTCACCCGGGCGACAGCCGTACCAAGAGACCCAGTACTTC. Translated, it gives CASSPGRQPYQETQYF.

The chain recombines TRBV29-1 with TRBJ2-3, with 8 bases that match TRBD2. The V segment lost 6 bases and the J segment 1 base; nucleotides outside the gene matches: 9. CDR3 size: 15 residues. The V gene's germline CDR1 is SQVTM and CDR2 ANQGSEA. The DNA of the CDR3 is TGCAGCGTCACCCGGACTAGCATAGGCACAGATACGCAGTATTTT. It is translated as CSVTRTSIGTDTQYF.

The chain couples TRBV19 to TRBJ1-1; the D gene is possibly TRBD1 (6 bases). Trimming stripped 5 bases from V and 3 bases from J, with 13 bases between. The length of the CDR3 is 14 residues. Germline V gene lookup returns CDR1 LNHDA and CDR2 SQIVND (reference sequence). CDR3 sequence: CASSQAGADTEAFF. Here the CDR3 DNA reads TGTGCCAGTAGTCAAGCAGGGGCGGACACTGAAGCTTTCTTT.

This chain joins TRBV11-2 and TRBJ2-7; 7 bases are shared with TRBD1. Per germline, CDR1 SGHAT and CDR2 FQNNGV. The CDR3 totals 13 residues. The junction had 5 bases not matched to a gene; V was cut back by 5 bases and J by 4 bases. The CDR3 sequence: CASSNGQAYEQYV. The DNA for the CDR3 is TGTGCCAGCAGCAATGGACAGGCTTACGAGCAGTACGTC.

The chain couples TRBV9 to TRBJ1-1; D is uncertain. The V gene lost 4 bases and the J gene lost 1 base, with 11 bases spanning the gap. CDR3 length: 14 residues. Germline values: CDR1 SGDLS, CDR2 YYNGEE. The CDR3 region has the DNA TGTGCCAGCAGCCCCCGGTGGGGGAACACTGAAGCTTTCTTT. It translates to CASSPRWGNTEAFF.

The chain is built from TRBV7-3 and TRBJ2-3, with D hard to call. Germline CDR1 reads SGHTA; CDR2 reads FQGTGA. V lost 5 bases and J lost 5, with 5 bases in between. The CDR3 consists of 11 residues. CDR3 DNA sequence: TGTGCCAGCAGCCCCCGAGATACGCAGTATTTT. Translating gives CASSPRDTQYF.

The chain joins TRBV18 to TRBJ1-1; 7 nucleotides match TRBD1. Germline lookup yields CDR1 KGHSH and CDR2 LQKENI. Trimming cost V 3 bases and J 4 bases; bases outside gene matches: 8. This CDR3 comprises 15 residues. The CDR3 region is CASSPQKAGGTEAFF. CDR3 nucleotide sequence: TGTGCCAGCTCACCTCAAAAGGCAGGGGGCACTGAAGCTTTCTTT.

The rearrangement uses TRBV5-1 and TRBJ2-5; possible D gene TRBD2, 6 bases. The CDR3 has 12 residues. Trimming stripped 4 bases from V and 9 bases from J, with 13 bases between. Germline-derived CDR1 and CDR2 are SGHRS and YFSETQ. The DNA for the CDR3 is TGCGCCAGCAGCGCGGACCGGGGGTCCCAGTACTTC. This gives the protein CASSADRGSQYF. The full variable domain, rest sourced from reference TRBV5-1 and TRBJ2-5, is KAGVTQTPRYLIKTRGQQVTLSCSPISGHRSVSWYQQTPGQGLQFLFEYFSETQRNKGNFPGRFSGRQFSNSRSEMNVSTLELGDSALYLCASSADRGSQYFGPGTRLLVL.

J is TRBJ2-3 and V is TRBV6-2 or TRBV6-3, with 13 bases fitting TRBD2. Germline lookup yields CDR1 MNHEY and CDR2 SVGEGT. The length of the CDR3 is 17 residues. Trimming at V came to 6 bases and at J to 3 bases, leaving 9 bases not matched to a gene. CDR3: CASSDGTSGERTDTQYF. CDR3 nucleotides: TGTGCCAGCAGCGATGGGACTAGCGGGGAGCGTACAGATACGCAGTATTTT.

The chain uses TRBV2 and TRBJ2-1, with 9 bases fitting TRBD2. The trim removed 2 bases at V and 7 bases at J, leaving 6 bases unmatched. In germline, CDR1 is SNHLY, CDR2 FYNNEI. CDR3 length equals 15 residues. CDR3 sequence reads: CASSERASGANEQFF. The CDR3 bases are TGTGCCAGCAGTGAAAGGGCTAGCGGGGCAAATGAGCAGTTCTTC.

This chain uses TRBV18 with TRBJ2-2, with TRBD1 matching 9 bases. The CDR3 covers 17 residues. CDR1 KGHSH and CDR2 LQKENI come from the germline V gene. J lost 4 bases, V lost 2 bases, and 8 bases had no gene match. For the CDR3, the DNA is TGTGCCAGCTCACCATCGGGGAACAGGGGGCCCACCGGGGAGCTGTTTTTT. This sequence encodes CASSPSGNRGPTGELFF.

The chain has TRBV5-1 and TRBJ2-1; a possible D gene is TRBD2 (6 bases). Germline values: CDR1 SGHRS, CDR2 YFSETQ. CDR3 length: 17 residues. The V and J ends lost 4 bases and 0 bases respectively, with 17 bases between them. Written as DNA, the CDR3 is TGCGCCAGCAGCCCACAAGCGGGCGTAAGCTCCTACAATGAGCAGTTCTTC. It specifies CASSPQAGVSSYNEQFF. Drawing the rest from reference TRBV5-1 and TRBJ2-1, the complete variable domain is KAGVTQTPRYLIKTRGQQVTLSCSPISGHRSVSWYQQTPGQGLQFLFEYFSETQRNKGNFPGRFSGRQFSNSRSEMNVSTLELGDSALYLCASSPQAGVSSYNEQFFGPGTRLTVL.

This chain connects TRBV14 to TRBJ1-1; TRBD1 agrees at 11 bases. The CDR3 covers 17 residues. In germline, CDR1 is SGHDN, CDR2 FVKESK. V was clipped by 4 bases and J by 5 bases; unmatched bases: 12. This chain's CDR3 is CASSPGEWDRGSTEAFF. The CDR3 nucleotides are TGTGCCAGCAGCCCGGGAGAGTGGGACAGGGGGAGTACTGAAGCTTTCTTT.

The V gene is TRBV5-5, the J gene TRBJ1-4; TRBD1 agrees at 10 bases. The germline V gene encodes CDR1 SGHKS and CDR2 YYEKEE (reference sequence). This CDR3 is 16 amino acids long. Unmatched junction bases numbered 7, after V lost 4 bases and J lost 4 bases. The CDR3 DNA reads TGTGCCAGCAGCCCTTCCGGGACAGGGGATAATGAAAAACTGTTTTTT. This sequence encodes CASSPSGTGDNEKLFF.

V is TRBV4-3 and J is TRBJ1-4; a possible D gene is TRBD1 (6 bases). Trimming left V 0 bases short and J 6 bases short, with 14 bases between. The CDR3 spans 16 residues. The germline V gene has CDR1 LGHNA and CDR2 YSLEER. CDR3 DNA sequence: TGCGCCAGCAGCCAAGAGGCGCGAGGGGGGTATGAAAAACTGTTTTTT. Translating gives CASSQEARGGYEKLFF.

This chain joins TRBV7-2 and TRBJ1-6, with unresolved D. CDR1 and CDR2 from the germline V gene are SGHTA and FQGNSA. CDR3 size: 15 residues. Trimming left V 1 base short and J 7 bases short, with 11 bases between. CDR3 region: CASSLVEGPNSPLHF. CDR3 DNA: TGTGCCAGCAGCTTAGTGGAGGGCCCGAATTCACCCCTCCACTTT. Variable domain in full (rest from reference TRBV7-2 and TRBJ1-6): GAGVSQSPSNKVTEKGKDVELRCDPISGHTALYWYRQSLGQGLEFLIYFQGNSAPDKSGLPSDRFSAERTGGSVSTLTIQRTQQEDSAVYLCASSLVEGPNSPLHFGNGTRLTVT.

This sequence joins TRBV6-5 and TRBJ1-6, with 10 positions matching TRBD1. V was pared by 5 bases and J by 14 bases, with 12 bases of the junction left unmatched. CDR1 MNHEY and CDR2 SVGAGI come from the germline V gene. This CDR3 comprises 15 residues. Here the CDR3 reads CASSPTGTGDVTLHF. The DNA for the CDR3 is TGTGCCAGCAGTCCAACGGGGACAGGGGATGTGACCCTCCACTTT.

This chain connects TRBV6-5 to TRBJ1-6; D gene uncertain. V lost 6 bases and J lost 7, with 13 bases in between. The CDR3 has 14 amino acids. Looked up from germline, CDR1 is MNHEY and CDR2 is SVGAGI. CDR3 protein: CASRRPGGNSPLHF. As DNA, the CDR3 is TGTGCCAGCAGAAGGCCGGGCGGGAATTCACCCCTCCACTTT.

The chain is built from TRBV7-2 and TRBJ1-1; D remains unclear. The CDR3 totals 14 residues. V gave up 6 bases and J gave up 0 bases, with 11 bases separating them. Germline V gene data show CDR1 as SGHTA and CDR2 as FQGNSA. The CDR3 DNA reads TGTGCCAGCAGACGAGGACCTCTGAACACTGAAGCTTTCTTT. It translates to CASRRGPLNTEAFF.

This chain joins TRBV6-5 and TRBJ1-6; D is uncertain. The V and J ends lost 5 bases and 6 bases respectively, with 11 bases between them. Germline values: CDR1 MNHEY, CDR2 SVGAGI. The CDR3 covers 14 residues. CDR3 sequence: CASSPRVRNSPLHF. The CDR3 DNA reads TGTGCCAGCAGTCCAAGGGTCCGTAATTCACCCCTCCACTTT.

The gene calls are TRBV11-2 and TRBJ2-1; 9 bases are shared with TRBD2. Trimming cost V 1 base and J 7 bases; bases outside gene matches: 5. CDR3 length equals 15 residues. CDR1 is SGHAT, CDR2 FQNNGV, per germline. CDR3 sequence (DNA): TGTGCCAGCAGCTTAGTAGCGGGGGCCCCTAATGAGCAGTTCTTC. It codes for CASSLVAGAPNEQFF.

This clone has only a few counts. The V and J genes are TRBV5-1 and TRBJ2-7; D ambiguous. V lost 4 bases and J lost 1, with 9 bases in between. CDR1 is SGHRS and CDR2 is YFSETQ in the germline V gene. The CDR3 totals 13 residues. DNA of the CDR3: TGCGCCAGCAGCCCTGTCGGGTCCTACGAGCAGTACGTC. This gives the protein CASSPVGSYEQYV.